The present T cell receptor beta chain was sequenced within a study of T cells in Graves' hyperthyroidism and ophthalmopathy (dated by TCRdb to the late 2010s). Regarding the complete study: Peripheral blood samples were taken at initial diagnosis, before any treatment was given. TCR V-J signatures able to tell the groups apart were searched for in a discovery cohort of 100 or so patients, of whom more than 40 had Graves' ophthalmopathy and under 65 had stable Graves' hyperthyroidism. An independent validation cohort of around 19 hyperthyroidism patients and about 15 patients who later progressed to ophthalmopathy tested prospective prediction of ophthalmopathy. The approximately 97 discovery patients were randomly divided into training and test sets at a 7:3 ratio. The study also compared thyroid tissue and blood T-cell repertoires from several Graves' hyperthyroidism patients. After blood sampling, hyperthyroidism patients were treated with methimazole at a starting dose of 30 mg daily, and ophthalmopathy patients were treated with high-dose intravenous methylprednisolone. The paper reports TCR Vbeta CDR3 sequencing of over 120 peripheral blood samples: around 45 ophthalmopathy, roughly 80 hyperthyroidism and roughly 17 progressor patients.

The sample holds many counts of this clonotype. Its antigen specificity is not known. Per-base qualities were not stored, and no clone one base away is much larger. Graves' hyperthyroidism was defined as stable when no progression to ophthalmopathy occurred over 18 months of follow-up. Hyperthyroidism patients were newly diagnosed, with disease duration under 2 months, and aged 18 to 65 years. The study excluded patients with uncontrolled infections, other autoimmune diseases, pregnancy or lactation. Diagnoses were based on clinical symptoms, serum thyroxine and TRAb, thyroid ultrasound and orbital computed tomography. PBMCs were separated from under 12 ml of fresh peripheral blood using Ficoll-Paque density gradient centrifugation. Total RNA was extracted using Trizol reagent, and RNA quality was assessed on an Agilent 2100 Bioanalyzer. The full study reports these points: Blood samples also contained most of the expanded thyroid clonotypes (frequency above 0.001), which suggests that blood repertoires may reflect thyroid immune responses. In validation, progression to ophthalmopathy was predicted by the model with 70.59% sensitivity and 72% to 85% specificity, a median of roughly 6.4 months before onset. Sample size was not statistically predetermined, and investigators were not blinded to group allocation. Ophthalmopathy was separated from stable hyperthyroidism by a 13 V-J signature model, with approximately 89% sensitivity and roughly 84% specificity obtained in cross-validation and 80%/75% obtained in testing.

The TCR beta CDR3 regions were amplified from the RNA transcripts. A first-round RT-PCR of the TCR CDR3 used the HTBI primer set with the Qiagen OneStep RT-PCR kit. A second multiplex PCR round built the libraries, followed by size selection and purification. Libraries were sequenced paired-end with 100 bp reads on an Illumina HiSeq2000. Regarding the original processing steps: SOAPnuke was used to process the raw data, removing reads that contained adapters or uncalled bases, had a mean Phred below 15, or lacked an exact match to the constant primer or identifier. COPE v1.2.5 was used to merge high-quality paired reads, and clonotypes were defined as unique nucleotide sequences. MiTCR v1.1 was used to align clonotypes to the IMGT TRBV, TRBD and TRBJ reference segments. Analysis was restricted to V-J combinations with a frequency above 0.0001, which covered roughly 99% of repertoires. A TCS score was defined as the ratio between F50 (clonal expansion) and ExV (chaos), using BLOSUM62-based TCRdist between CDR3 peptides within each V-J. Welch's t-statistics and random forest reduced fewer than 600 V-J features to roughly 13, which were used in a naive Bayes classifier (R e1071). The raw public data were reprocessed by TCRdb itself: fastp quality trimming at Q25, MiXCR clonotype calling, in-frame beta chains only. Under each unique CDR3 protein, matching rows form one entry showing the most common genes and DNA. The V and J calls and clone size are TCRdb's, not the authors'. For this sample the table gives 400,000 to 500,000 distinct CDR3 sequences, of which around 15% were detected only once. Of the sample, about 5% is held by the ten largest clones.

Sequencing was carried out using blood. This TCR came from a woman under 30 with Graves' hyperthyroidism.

The DNA reads as follows: TGTGCCAGCAGTCAGAGGTTGCAGCAGTACTTC. It translates as CASSQRLQQYF. The rearrangement combines TRBV28 with TRBJ2-7; no D gene can be assigned with confidence. The junction shows trimming of 5 bases on V and 8 bases on J, plus 10 bases between the germline ends. CDR1 is given as MDHEN and CDR2 as SYDVKM, both from the germline V gene. Counted from cysteine to phenylalanine, this CDR3 has 11 amino acids. Only the CDR3 part of the read is kept: 33 bases, read in frame from the first base.